This passage covers 27 T cell receptor beta chains from one sample sequenced in a study of blood T cell repertoires in COVID-19. Sequencing was performed with immunoSEQ multiplex PCR; in TCRdb, only in-frame clones are kept and a portion is missing. Here the sample spans some 240,000 clones, approximately 84% being singletons. Material for sequencing was PBMCs or T cells enriched from blood (not recorded which). Source of these receptors: a woman aged 45-65 years who had been exposed to COVID-19.

The genes are TRBV15 and TRBJ1-1, with 7 bases fitting TRBD1. The CDR3 contains 14 residues. The junction had 6 bases not matched to a gene; V was cut back by 4 bases and J by 4 bases. Looked up from germline, CDR1 is LNHNV and CDR2 is YYDKDF (reference sequence). CDR3 sequence reads: CATSTFQGGTEAFF. The DNA for the CDR3 is TGTGCCACCAGCACGTTCCAGGGGGGCACTGAAGCTTTCTTT.

The chain carries TRBV10-3 and TRBJ1-2; perhaps TRBD1 as D (5 bases). The CDR3 is made up of 14 amino acids. The ends were cut back, 7 bases at V and 6 bases at J, with 18 bases in the middle. Germline V gene sequence: CDR1 ENHRY, CDR2 SYGVKD. CDR3 in amino acids: CAIMKQGDLNGYTF. In DNA form, the CDR3 reads TGTGCCATCATGAAGCAGGGCGATCTTAATGGCTACACCTTC.

This CDR3 is CASSQDVAGNTQYF. The CDR3, as DNA: TGTGCCAGCAGCCAAGATGTAGCGGGGAATACGCAGTATTTT. The chain is built from TRBV4-2 and TRBJ2-3; 8 bases are a match to TRBD2. Germline V gene sequence: CDR1 LGHNA, CDR2 YNFKEQ. CDR3 size: 14 residues. The junction had 3 bases not matched to a gene; V was cut back by 0 bases and J by 7 bases.

CDR3 bases: TGTGCCAGCTCACCACAGGGAGCGGACACCGGGGAGCTGTTTTTT. Translated: CASSPQGADTGELFF. The rearrangement joins TRBV18 to TRBJ2-2; TRBD2 is a possible D gene (5 bases). CDR1 is KGHSH, CDR2 LQKENI, per germline. Trimming cost V 1 base and J 3 bases, with 9 bases left between them. This CDR3 is built from 15 residues.

The rearrangement links TRBV20-1 to TRBJ1-4; D is perhaps TRBD1 (5 bases). The CDR3 runs 11 residues. V shed 5 bases and J shed 6 bases, with 7 bases lying between them. Looked up from germline, CDR1 is DFQATT and CDR2 is SNEGSKA (reference sequence). The CDR3 protein is CSASRDEKLFF. CDR3 nucleotides: TGCAGTGCTTCCAGGGATGAAAAACTGTTTTTT.

This clone was observed a handful of times. The chain carries TRBV10-3 and TRBJ2-7; no firm D call. Germline lookup yields CDR1 ENHRY and CDR2 SYGVKD. Trimming took 0 bases from V and 1 from J, leaving 7 bases between them. The CDR3 contains 14 residues. The CDR3 DNA reads as TGTGCCATCAGTGAGTCGACTGATTCCTACGAGCAGTACTTC. This sequence encodes CAISESTDSYEQYF.

This clone is a singleton in its sample. The genes are TRBV10-2 and TRBJ1-2; a possible D gene is TRBD1 (6 bases). The CDR3 totals 16 residues. The V and J ends lost 0 bases and 2 bases respectively, with 13 bases between them. Per germline, CDR1 WSHSY and CDR2 SAAADI. The DNA for the CDR3 is TGCGCCAGCAGTGAGTCGGCAGGGGCTCGGAACTATGGCTACACCTTC. Amino acids: CASSESAGARNYGYTF.

The sample holds one count of this clone. The rearrangement joins TRBV3-1 (or the pseudogene TRBV3-2) to TRBJ1-2, with D uncertain. Germline assignment: CDR1 LGHDT and CDR2 YNNKEL (reference sequence). The CDR3 extends over 13 amino acids. The V end was cut by 0 bases, the J end by 5 bases, with 7 bases between. The DNA for the CDR3 is TGTGCCAGCAGCCAAGACGGCAGGTATGGCTACACCTTC. Protein sequence: CASSQDGRYGYTF.

This clone was seen a few times. The CDR3 DNA is TGCGCCAGCAGCTATGACAGCAACACAAATTCACCCCTCCACTTT. This sequence encodes CASSYDSNTNSPLHF. The rearrangement joins TRBV5-1 to TRBJ1-6; TRBD1 is a possible D gene (5 bases). The CDR3 consists of 15 residues. Trimming removed 3 bases at V and 7 bases at J, with 14 bases between. Germline CDR1 and CDR2: SGHRS and YFSETQ.

The genes are TRBV7-2 and TRBJ1-2, with D perhaps TRBD1 (5 bases). V was pared by 3 bases and J by 0 bases, with 11 bases between. CDR1 is SGHTA, CDR2 FQGNSA, per germline. The CDR3 extends over 15 amino acids. CDR3 sequence (DNA): TGTGCCAGCAGCTTCCGACAGCGAGCTAACTATGGCTACACCTTC. It encodes CASSFRQRANYGYTF.

The genes are TRBV6-5 and TRBJ1-1, with TRBD1 matching over 7 bases. The CDR3 is 13 amino acids. Germline V lookup: CDR1 MNHEY, CDR2 SVGAGI. The ends lost 7 bases at V and 5 bases at J; junction bases unmatched: 7. The CDR3 sequence is CASISGGRTEAFF. CDR3 in DNA: TGTGCCAGCATCTCAGGGGGGCGTACTGAAGCTTTCTTT.

The rearrangement links TRBV19 to TRBJ1-5; TRBD1 agrees at 9 bases. The CDR3 extends over 17 amino acids. CDR1 and CDR2 from the germline V gene are LNHDA and SQIVND (reference sequence). V was pared by 6 bases and J by 4 bases, with 13 bases of the junction left unmatched. The CDR3 nucleotides read TGTGCCAGTAGCCGTCCCCCCGGGACAGGGAATAATCAGCCCCAGCATTTT. Protein product: CASSRPPGTGNNQPQHF.

There are a few counts of this clone. The chain recombines TRBV18 with TRBJ1-6, with TRBD1 matching 8 bases. The germline V gene has CDR1 KGHSH and CDR2 LQKENI. Trimming cost V 3 bases and J 5 bases; bases outside gene matches: 3. This CDR3 is 15 amino acids long. CDR3 nucleotide sequence: TGTGCCAGCTCACCGTCGGGACAGGATAATTCACCCCTCCACTTT. Translating gives CASSPSGQDNSPLHF.

The rearrangement joins TRBV5-1 to TRBJ1-3, with 9 bases matching TRBD1. CDR3 length: 17 amino acids. Unmatched junction bases numbered 11, after V lost 4 bases and J lost 3 bases. Germline CDR1 is SGHRS and CDR2 is YFSETQ. The CDR3 nucleotides are TGCGCCAGCAGCGGAACCACCGGGACAGGGAATGGAAACACCATATATTTT. Residues: CASSGTTGTGNGNTIYF.

V usage is TRBV5-4 and J usage is TRBJ2-1; 9 bases are a match to TRBD2. V dropped 4 bases and J dropped 4; count of bases not matched to a gene: 9. The CDR3 has 16 amino acids. CDR1 is SGHNT and CDR2 is YYREEE in the germline V gene (reference sequence). The CDR3 nucleotides are TGTGCCAGCAGCCTTCCCGGACTAGCGTTTTACAATGAGCAGTTCTTC. Amino acid sequence: CASSLPGLAFYNEQFF. The variable domain in full, with the rest retrieved from reference TRBV5-4 and TRBJ2-1, is ETGVTQSPTHLIKTRGQQVTLRCSSQSGHNTVSWYQQALGQGPQFIFQYYREEENGRGNFPPRFSGLQFPNYSSELNVNALELDDSALYLCASSLPGLAFYNEQFFGPGTRLTVL.

CDR3: CASSQDGGQQFF. As DNA, the CDR3 is TGTGCCAGCAGCCAAGATGGGGGCCAGCAGTTCTTC. This sequence joins TRBV3-1 (or the pseudogene TRBV3-2) and TRBJ2-1; perhaps TRBD1 as D (6 bases). Germline values: CDR1 LGHDT, CDR2 YNNKEL (reference sequence). The CDR3 covers 12 residues. The V end lost 0 bases, the J end lost 11 bases, and 8 bases lay between the germline ends.

V gene TRBV2 combines with J gene TRBJ1-1; tentatively, D is TRBD1 (6 bases). CDR1 SNHLY and CDR2 FYNNEI come from the germline V gene. The CDR3 consists of 14 residues. Trimming stripped 6 bases from V and 5 bases from J, with 16 bases between. CDR3 region: CASRDTGFRTEAFF. CDR3 DNA sequence: TGTGCCAGCAGAGATACAGGGTTTAGAACTGAAGCTTTCTTT.

This chain uses TRBV3-1 (or the pseudogene TRBV3-2) with TRBJ2-5; 9 bases are shared with TRBD2. The CDR3 runs 14 residues. The germline V gene encodes CDR1 LGHDT and CDR2 YNNKEL (reference sequence). V lost 6 bases to trimming and J lost 4 bases; unmatched junction nucleotides: 6. The CDR3 protein is CASSAVAGVETQYF. The CDR3 coding sequence is TGTGCCAGCAGTGCGGTAGCGGGGGTAGAGACCCAGTACTTC.

The chain has TRBV4-1 and TRBJ1-6; 11 bases are shared with TRBD1. CDR3 length: 19 amino acids. V lost 2 bases and J lost 2; bases outside the gene matches: 8. In germline, CDR1 is MGHRA, CDR2 YSYEKL. The CDR3 DNA follows: TGCGCCAGCAGCCAATCGGGACAGGGGGATATCACCTATAATTCACCCCTCCACTTT. This codes for CASSQSGQGDITYNSPLHF.

The V gene is TRBV2, the J gene TRBJ1-2; D is perhaps TRBD1 (6 bases). Trimming took 10 bases from V and 1 from J, leaving 13 bases between them. This CDR3 region has 13 residues. Germline CDR1 reads SNHLY; CDR2 reads FYNNEI. The CDR3 sequence: CAILDSFNYGYTF. In DNA, the CDR3 is TGTGCCATCTTGGACAGTTTTAACTATGGCTACACCTTC.

V and J are TRBV5-5 and TRBJ2-5; TRBD2 matches 9 bases. The CDR3 consists of 13 residues. Germline values: CDR1 SGHKS, CDR2 YYEKEE (reference sequence). J lost 4 bases, V lost 4 bases, and 2 bases had no gene match. The CDR3 DNA sequence: TGTGCCAGCAGCCTTAGCGGGGGAGAGACCCAGTACTTC. Amino acid sequence: CASSLSGGETQYF.

The CDR3 here is CASSRDSSEAFF. Here the CDR3 DNA reads TGTGCCAGCAGCCGCGACAGTAGCGAAGCTTTCTTT. V gene TRBV5-5 combines with J gene TRBJ1-1; D possibly corresponds to TRBD1 (5 bases). The length of the CDR3 is 12 residues. V shed 4 bases and J shed 8 bases, with 12 bases lying between them. Germline-derived CDR1 and CDR2 are SGHKS and YYEKEE (reference sequence).

This sequence joins TRBV19 and TRBJ1-5, with D unclear. Trimming left V 8 bases short and J 0 bases short, with 8 bases between. The CDR3 totals 13 residues. Looked up from germline, CDR1 is LNHDA and CDR2 is SQIVND (reference sequence). CDR3 amino acids: CASCEVSNQPQHF. In DNA form, the CDR3 reads TGTGCCAGTTGCGAGGTTAGCAATCAGCCCCAGCATTTT.

This clone was detected only a few times. CDR3 coding DNA: TGTGCCAGCAGCCAAGGGGCGCGGGGACAGGAAGAGACCCAGTACTTC. Its protein is CASSQGARGQEETQYF. The chain is built from TRBV4-2 and TRBJ2-5, with TRBD1 matching 8 bases. CDR1 and CDR2 (germline): LGHNA, YNFKEQ. The trim removed 1 base at V and 3 bases at J, leaving 7 bases unmatched. This CDR3 is built from 16 residues.

The chain is built from TRBV4-2 and TRBJ1-4; 7 bases are a match to TRBD1. This CDR3 is built from 17 residues. The J segment lost 2 bases and the V segment lost 2 bases, leaving 8 bases of the junction unmatched. Germline V CDR1 and CDR2: LGHNA, YNFKEQ. The CDR3 loop is CASSQLLTGLTNEKLFF. In DNA form, the CDR3 reads TGTGCCAGCAGCCAACTGTTGACAGGGCTTACTAATGAAAAACTGTTTTTT.

The chain has TRBV19 and TRBJ1-2; D uncertain. V gave up 8 bases and J gave up 4 bases, with 8 bases separating them. CDR3 size: 11 residues. In germline, CDR1 is LNHDA, CDR2 SQIVND (reference sequence). Here the CDR3 DNA reads TGTGCCAGTCGGGTGGGCTATGGCTACACCTTC. Protein product: CASRVGYGYTF.

The genes are TRBV29-1 and TRBJ2-3, with 7 bases fitting TRBD2. Germline trimming cut 0 bases from V and 0 bases from J; bases unmatched to any gene: 6. The CDR3 extends over 16 amino acids. CDR1 is SQVTM, CDR2 ANQGSEA, per germline. The CDR3 is CSVEDGRSLSTDTQYF. Written as DNA, the CDR3 is TGCAGCGTTGAAGACGGGAGGTCTCTTAGCACAGATACGCAGTATTTT.